This T cell receptor (beta chain) was captured by sequencing in a study of OX40 agonist ivuxolimab in advanced cancers. A note on the overall study: Ivuxolimab, which targeted the costimulatory receptor OX40 (CD134), was an agonistic, fully human IgG2 monoclonal antibody. Intravenous ivuxolimab was administered to patients every 2 weeks at six dose levels: 0.01, 0.1, 0.3, 1.5, 3 and 10 mg/kg. Of the approximately 53 patients in dose escalation, about 20 had hepatocellular carcinoma, some 15 had melanoma, 9 had renal cell carcinoma and 9 had head and neck cancer. In the dose-escalation cohort, 70% to 85% of patients were male, and the mean age was roughly 56 years with a range of about 20 to 79. Patients were allowed to have had prior anti-PD-1, anti-PD-L1 or anti-CTLA-4 therapy, and 40% of the dose-escalation patients had previously received checkpoint inhibitors. Partial responses occurred in three dose-escalation patients, of whom one had hepatocellular carcinoma and two had cutaneous melanoma. Peripheral TCRbeta sequencing was intended to test whether TCR sequence diversity was altered and clonal T-cell expansion was caused by ivuxolimab. The paper reports the monotherapy dose-escalation portion (N of about 47 patients) of the phase I ivuxolimab trial. What the research found in general, with its limitations: Which antigens the clonally expanded peripheral T cells were specific for was not determined. At doses of 0.1 to 3.0 mg/kg, clonal expansion of both CD4+ and CD8+ T cells in blood was seen between baseline and week 6. After ivuxolimab, CD8+ T cells had more expanded clones than CD4+ T cells on average. Partial responders in the 0.1-3.0 mg/kg groups had among the lowest normalized peripheral clonal expansion, especially among CD8+ T cells. Low levels of normalized T-cell clonal expansion were also seen in some nonresponding patients.

From the cysteine up to the phenylalanine, the CDR3 has a length of 17 residues. CDR3 DNA is the only sequence kept; it has 51 bases, read in frame from the first base. V is pared back by 4 bases and J by 2 bases, with 18 bases lying between the germline termini. CDR1 MDHEN and CDR2 SYDVKM were looked up in the germline V gene. Concerning this clone itself: Its specific antigen is unknown. No much larger clone is present one base from it, and per-base qualities are unavailable.

Genomic DNA was isolated from the sorted cells so that the TCRbeta CDR3 region could be sequenced. The immunoSEQ Assay was used for sequencing of TCRbeta CDR3 regions. TCRdb obtained this table from immuneACCESS and retained in-frame rearrangements with V and J assigned. These tables miss some clones; where compared with another copy, unresolved V genes account for less than half of the shortfall, and the remainder is unexplained. The sample table contains roughly 100,000 clones; only one count was recorded for 90% of them. In total, the top ten clones hold more than 0.4% of the sample. The trial excluded patients who had a history of autoimmune disease or were on systemic immunosuppression. Peripheral blood for TCR sequencing was collected from all dose cohorts at baseline, on cycle 4 day 1, and on cycle 7 day 1. The samples were drawn from a first-in-human, open-label, multicenter phase I dose-escalation trial of ivuxolimab. The trial enrolled adults with locally advanced or metastatic head and neck squamous cell, hepatocellular, melanoma or renal cell carcinoma. CD4+ and CD8+ T cells were sorted separately from peripheral blood before TCR sequencing.

The specimen comprised CD4+ or CD8+ T cells sorted from blood, sampled in a trial of the OX40 agonist ivuxolimab. The origin of this receptor is an adult with an advanced solid tumor such as melanoma, head and neck, liver or kidney cancer. This chain is built from TRBV28 and TRBJ1-3; no D segment can be confidently identified. The nucleotide sequence is TGTGCCAGCAGTTCCAACTCTCTTCACCCCACTGGAAACACCATATATTTT. Its amino acids are CASSSNSLHPTGNTIYF.